Described below is a single T cell receptor (beta chain) sequence and its context. Molecular barcoding with unique molecular identifiers was used for the TCRbeta library. TCRdb analysed the PCR reads with MiXCR anew, one entry per CDR3 protein. The top ten clones hold approximately 30% of a sample with 350,000 to 500,000 distinct CDR3 sequences, about 40% of them seen once. This record comes from a study of T-cell reconstitution after alpha-beta-depleted transplantation in children. CDR1 and CDR2 (germline): DFQATT, SNEGSKA (reference sequence). The CDR3 consists of 14 residues. V trimming: 7 bases; J trimming: 5 bases; junction bases outside the gene matches: 14.

The chain uses TRBV20-1 and TRBJ2-7; the match to TRBD2 covers 7 bases. This specimen was PBMCs, taken before TCRalphabeta/CD19-depleted stem cell transplant. The receptor was isolated from a girl aged 2 to 10 with aplastic anemia, due to receive a stem cell transplant. The CDR3, as DNA: TGCAGTGTACCGGGGAGGGGCGTTCGACACGAGCAGTACTTC. As protein: CSVPGRGVRHEQYF.